Below, 30 T cell receptor beta chains from the same sample are listed, as sequenced in a study of a mutant IDH1 vaccine in newly diagnosed glioma. This sample's time point: baseline, week 1 (first vaccination visit). Treatment of the sample: pre-vaccination baseline after standard-of-care therapy. Measured with immunoSEQ multiplex PCR; TCRdb has only the in-frame clones, and not every one. Among tens of thousands of clones listed, 60% to 85% were seen once. The sequencing used PBMCs, collected from a glioma patient treated with radiotherapy, temozolomide or both. All receptors come from a woman in her thirties or forties with glioma.

The chain joins TRBV4-3 to TRBJ2-3; 9 bases are shared with TRBD2. The CDR3 extends over 16 amino acids. J was trimmed by 4 bases and V by 1 base; bases with no gene match: 6. Per the germline V gene, CDR1 is LGHNA and CDR2 is YSLEER. DNA for the CDR3: TGCGCCAGCAGCCAAGTGCGGGGGGGAGGGGCAGATACGCAGTATTTT. Protein sequence: CASSQVRGGGADTQYF.

The J gene is TRBJ2-7, the V gene TRBV11-2, with D possibly matching TRBD1 (6 bases). Per the germline V gene, CDR1 is SGHAT and CDR2 is FQNNGV. V was cut by 6 bases and J by 0 bases, with 12 bases left in between. This CDR3 has 14 amino acids. CDR3 coding DNA: TGTGCCAGCAGTTCGAGGGACACCTCCTACGAGCAGTACTTC. It is translated as CASSSRDTSYEQYF.

This clone was observed once. The DNA of the CDR3 is TGTGCCAGCAGTGAAGTTACCGGGGAACAGCCCCAGCATTTT. This codes for CASSEVTGEQPQHF. The rearrangement joins TRBV6-1 to TRBJ1-5; D unclear. The CDR3 consists of 14 residues. The V end lost 1 base, the J end lost 7 bases, and 11 bases lay between the germline ends. Looked up from germline, CDR1 is MNHNS and CDR2 is SASEGT.

CDR3 sequence (DNA): TGTGCCACCAGCAGAGATCCGCACGGGGTGGGTAATGAAAAACTGTTTTTT. Its translation is CATSRDPHGVGNEKLFF. The rearrangement links TRBV15 to TRBJ1-4; no definite D call. V was clipped by 0 bases and J by 4 bases, with 15 bases between them. The CDR3 extends over 17 amino acids. The germline V gene encodes CDR1 LNHNV and CDR2 YYDKDF (reference sequence).

The chain couples TRBV9 to TRBJ2-2; 9 bases map to TRBD2. Trimming cost V 4 bases and J 2 bases; bases outside gene matches: 12. The CDR3 covers 18 residues. Germline CDR1 reads SGDLS; CDR2 reads YYNGEE. The CDR3 region is CASSILRGGGANTGELFF. DNA for the CDR3: TGTGCCAGCAGCATCCTTCGGGGCGGGGGGGCCAACACCGGGGAGCTGTTTTTT.

The chain has TRBV5-4 and TRBJ2-1; the match to TRBD2 covers 10 bases. V gave up 0 bases and J gave up 4 bases; unmatched junction bases: 4. This CDR3 comprises 16 residues. Germline V gene lookup returns CDR1 SGHNT and CDR2 YYREEE (reference sequence). The CDR3 here is CASSLGAGGLYNEQFF. The CDR3 coding sequence is TGTGCCAGCAGCTTGGGAGCGGGGGGGCTATACAATGAGCAGTTCTTC.

The rearrangement uses TRBV2 and TRBJ2-6, with TRBD1 matching over 11 bases. With V trimmed by 5 bases and J by 2 bases, 8 bases remained unmatched. CDR3 length: 18 residues. Germline assignment: CDR1 SNHLY and CDR2 FYNNEI. CDR3 sequence (DNA): TGTGCCAGCAGTCCCCCGGGACAGGGGGTAACTGGGGCCAACGTCCTGACTTTC. This codes for CASSPPGQGVTGANVLTF. The entire variable domain, with the rest obtained from reference TRBV2 and TRBJ2-6, is as follows: EPEVTQTPSHQVTQMGQEVILRCVPISNHLYFYWYRQILGQKVEFLVSFYNNEISEKSEIFDDQFSVERPDGSNFTLKIRSTKLEDSAMYFCASSPPGQGVTGANVLTFGAGSRLTVL.

This chain uses TRBV4-1 with TRBJ1-4; possibly TRBD1 for D (5 bases). Trimming took off 0 bases at V and 8 bases at J, with 13 bases between the two ends. Germline loops: CDR1 MGHRA, CDR2 YSYEKL. This CDR3 has 15 residues. The CDR3 loop is CASSQDLDIVEKLFF. The CDR3, as DNA: TGCGCCAGCAGCCAAGATTTGGACATCGTAGAAAAACTGTTTTTT.

The chain links TRBV6-5 to TRBJ1-2; the D gene is possibly TRBD1 (5 bases). The CDR3 runs to 14 residues. Germline V gene data show CDR1 as MNHEY and CDR2 as SVGAGI. Trimming pared 0 bases from V and 2 bases from J, leaving 7 bases between. CDR3 nucleotides: TGTGCCAGCAGTTACTCGGGGGGGAACTATGGCTACACCTTC. It translates to CASSYSGGNYGYTF.

This clone was seen a few times. In nucleotides, the CDR3 is TGTGCCAGCTCACCCCCATCTCCGGGTTCTGAAGCTTTCTTT. This sequence encodes CASSPPSPGSEAFF. J is TRBJ1-1 and V is TRBV18, with no clear D. This CDR3 is built from 14 residues. The ends were cut back, 3 bases at V and 6 bases at J, with 14 bases in the middle. The germline gives CDR1 KGHSH, CDR2 LQKENI.

The chain employs TRBV2 and TRBJ1-6; D is ambiguous. V was clipped by 6 bases and J by 7 bases, with 10 bases between them. The germline gives CDR1 SNHLY, CDR2 FYNNEI. The CDR3 covers 13 residues. Here the CDR3 DNA reads TGTGCCAGCAGCGAGATCTCGAATTCACCCCTCCACTTT. This gives the protein CASSEISNSPLHF.

V usage is TRBV7-9 and J usage is TRBJ2-7; 9 positions agree with TRBD1. After removal of 4 bases from V and 3 bases from J, the junction contained 7 bases not matched to a gene. Germline CDR1 is SEHNR and CDR2 is FQNEAQ (reference sequence). The CDR3 covers 15 residues. The CDR3 nucleotides are TGTGCCAGCAGCTCCTCCGGACAGGGGATCTACGAGCAGTACTTC. Its protein product is CASSSSGQGIYEQYF.

This rearrangement joins TRBV4-1 to TRBJ1-5; D not certain. Between the trimmed V and J ends, which lost 5 bases and 4 bases, there was a span of 6 bases. The germline CDR1 and CDR2 sequences are MGHRA and YSYEKL. The CDR3 has 12 residues. CDR3 nucleotide sequence: TGCGCCAGCAGCGTCCCAAATCAGCCCCAGCATTTT. It codes for CASSVPNQPQHF.

Only one count was recorded for this clone. The chain employs TRBV2 and TRBJ1-5, with 7 bases aligning to TRBD1. The length of the CDR3 is 15 residues. Germline values: CDR1 SNHLY, CDR2 FYNNEI. V was pared by 7 bases and J by 8 bases, with 14 bases of the junction left unmatched. The CDR3 sequence is CASTPGQFFSEPQHF. In DNA, the CDR3 is TGTGCCAGCACCCCGGGACAGTTTTTTTCCGAGCCCCAGCATTTT.

This clone was observed a few times. The V call is TRBV10-3, the J call TRBJ1-1; D may be TRBD1 (6 bases). V was trimmed by 3 bases and J by 0 bases, leaving 11 bases between them. Germline V gene lookup returns CDR1 ENHRY and CDR2 SYGVKD. CDR3 length: 15 amino acids. Here the CDR3 reads CAISDRGALNTEAFF. For the CDR3, the DNA is TGTGCCATCAGTGACCGGGGGGCGTTGAACACTGAAGCTTTCTTT.

The chain couples TRBV12-5 to TRBJ2-5; 16 bases are shared with TRBD2. Germline V lookup: CDR1 LGHNT, CDR2 FRNRAP. V was clipped by 0 bases and J by 8 bases; unmatched bases: 18. CDR3 length: 21 amino acids. In nucleotides, the CDR3 is TGTGCTAGTGGTTTGGTACAGGCGGGACTAGCGGGGGGGACCCCTGAAGTTACCCAGTACTTC. This translates into CASGLVQAGLAGGTPEVTQYF.

This clone was seen a few times. The chain employs TRBV5-6 and TRBJ1-5; D possibly corresponds to TRBD1 (5 bases). The germline V gene has CDR1 SGHDT and CDR2 YYEEEE. V was pared by 4 bases and J by 2 bases, with 10 bases between. This CDR3 region has 14 residues. The CDR3 reads CASSPGDGNQPQHF. The CDR3 DNA reads TGTGCCAGCAGCCCGGGGGATGGCAATCAGCCCCAGCATTTT.

The chain couples TRBV10-3 to TRBJ2-3; D not certain. This CDR3 has 15 residues. Germline loops: CDR1 ENHRY, CDR2 SYGVKD. Trimming took 4 bases from V and 0 from J, leaving 11 bases between them. For the CDR3, the DNA is TGTGCCATCAGTGGAGACGGGTCTAGCACAGATACGCAGTATTTT. Protein product: CAISGDGSSTDTQYF.

V and J are TRBV7-9 and TRBJ2-7; TRBD1 aligns across 8 bases. The ends lost 4 bases at V and 6 bases at J; junction bases unmatched: 2. Germline V gene lookup returns CDR1 SEHNR and CDR2 FQNEAQ (reference sequence). The CDR3 is 12 amino acids. CDR3 sequence (DNA): TGTGCCAGCAGCTCTACAGGGGGCGAGCAGTACTTC. Its translation: CASSSTGGEQYF.

V gene TRBV5-4 combines with J gene TRBJ1-2, with TRBD1 matching 8 bases. CDR1 and CDR2 from the germline V gene are SGHNT and YYREEE (reference sequence). Unmatched junction bases numbered 9, after V lost 4 bases and J lost 1 base. The CDR3 consists of 16 residues. The CDR3 sequence is CASSTPGTGLNYGYTF. CDR3 nucleotide sequence: TGTGCCAGCAGCACCCCCGGGACAGGACTTAACTATGGCTACACCTTC.

The chain links TRBV5-1 to TRBJ2-2, with 9 nucleotides matching TRBD1. This CDR3 is built from 16 residues. V lost 2 bases, J lost 7 bases, and 9 bases stayed unmatched. Germline CDR1 reads SGHRS; CDR2 reads YFSETQ. The CDR3 nucleotides are TGCGCCAGCAGCTTCGAGGACAGGGGAGACGGCGGGGAGCTGTTTTTT. Encoded protein: CASSFEDRGDGGELFF.

The chain is built from TRBV13 and TRBJ1-1; D possibly corresponds to TRBD1 (6 bases). The CDR3 extends over 14 amino acids. The ends were cut back, 4 bases at V and 4 bases at J, with 13 bases in the middle. Germline assignment: CDR1 PRHDT and CDR2 FYEKMQ (reference sequence). The CDR3 bases are TGTGCCAGCAGCTCCGGGGGGCTGGGCACTGAAGCTTTCTTT. Encoded protein: CASSSGGLGTEAFF.

This sequence joins TRBV6-5 and TRBJ1-2; D call uncertain. Germline CDR1 is MNHEY and CDR2 is SVGAGI. The length of the CDR3 is 12 residues. V was pared by 8 bases and J by 7 bases, with 14 bases between. CDR3 coding DNA: TGTGCCAGCCGCCCGTTGGAGGGTGGCTACACCTTC. The encoded protein is CASRPLEGGYTF.

The rearrangement links TRBV29-1 to TRBJ1-2, with D possibly TRBD1 on 6 matching bases. Germline lookup yields CDR1 SQVTM and CDR2 ANQGSEA. The germline V and J ends were trimmed by 3 bases and 4 bases, with 15 bases remaining between them. This CDR3 spans 14 amino acids. The CDR3 loop reads CSVDEQGLGYGYTF. DNA of the CDR3: TGCAGCGTTGACGAACAGGGATTAGGCTATGGCTACACCTTC.

In this sample, this clone turned up a few times. The J gene is TRBJ2-3, the V gene TRBV29-1, with D perhaps TRBD1 or TRBD2 (5 bases each). Trimming left V 7 bases short and J 2 bases short, with 16 bases between. This CDR3 has 14 amino acids. Germline CDR1 is SQVTM and CDR2 is ANQGSEA. The DNA of the CDR3 is TGCAGCGGTCAGAGCGAGGGGCACACAGATACGCAGTATTTT. This encodes CSGQSEGHTDTQYF.

The CDR3, as DNA: TGTGCCAGCAGTTGGCGTCAGGGTCTAGAGTACCAGCATTTT. Translating gives CASSWRQGLEYQHF. V gene TRBV6-5 combines with J gene TRBJ1-5; maybe TRBD1 (5 bases). V lost 4 bases and J 12 bases, leaving 19 bases between the germline ends. The CDR3 consists of 14 residues. From germline, CDR1 is MNHEY and CDR2 SVGAGI.

A word on this clone: Germline and junction disagree at one end, which may indicate a read error. The rearrangement links TRBV7-7 to TRBJ2-6; no firm D call. This CDR3 has 17 residues. Looked up from germline, CDR1 is SSHAT and CDR2 is FNYEAQ (reference sequence). CDR3 region: CASSPRPGGTGANVLTF. CDR3 bases: TGTGCTAGCAGCCCCCGGCCGGGTGGAACTGGGGCCAACGTCCTGACTTTC.

This clone was picked up one time. The rearrangement joins TRBV7-9 to TRBJ2-7, with 12 bases that match TRBD1. The length of the CDR3 is 15 residues. V trimming: 5 bases; J trimming: 4 bases; junction bases outside the gene matches: 6. CDR1 is SEHNR, CDR2 FQNEAQ, per germline (reference sequence). CDR3 protein: CASSDRDRGQYEQYF. CDR3 in DNA: TGTGCCAGCAGCGATAGGGACAGGGGGCAATACGAGCAGTACTTC. The variable domain in full, with the rest retrieved from reference TRBV7-9 and TRBJ2-7, is DTGVSQNPRHKITKRGQNVTFRCDPISEHNRLYWYRQTLGQGPEFLTYFQNEAQLEKSRLLSDRFSAERPKGSFSTLEIQRTEQGDSAMYLCASSDRDRGQYEQYFGPGTRLTVT.

J is TRBJ1-2 and V is TRBV14; D call uncertain. This CDR3 comprises 13 residues. V lost 2 bases to trimming and J lost 7 bases, with 11 bases between them. Germline loops: CDR1 SGHDN, CDR2 FVKESK. The CDR3 loop is CASSQKRDSGYTF. CDR3 DNA: TGTGCCAGCAGCCAAAAGAGGGATAGTGGCTACACCTTC.

The chain links TRBV10-3 to TRBJ2-2; 8 bases align to TRBD1. CDR1 and CDR2 from the germline V gene are ENHRY and SYGVKD. This CDR3 contains 16 residues. V shed 4 bases, J shed 0 bases, and the junction held 4 bases outside the gene matches. The CDR3 here is CAISGSGGANTGELFF. DNA of the CDR3: TGTGCCATCAGTGGATCAGGGGGCGCGAACACCGGGGAGCTGTTTTTT.